The rows below give T cell receptor beta chains drawn from one sample of a study of Ad26.COV2.S vaccination and SARS-CoV-2 variants. Profiling relied on immunoSEQ multiplex PCR, and the TCRdb table lists in-frame clones only, not all of them. The table records hundreds of thousands of clones, around 90% of them present only once. This sample comprised peripheral blood, obtained in a trial of Ad26.COV2.S vaccine versus placebo. These receptors came from a person aged 18-60 years who received the Ad26.COV2.S COVID-19 vaccine or a placebo. Both conserved end residues are part of each CDR3. D genes are given only for firm matches.

V	J	D	CDR3	DNA
TRBV7-6	TRBJ1-1	NA	CASSRTVITEAFF	TGTGCCAGCAGCCGTACAGTGATCACTGAAGCTTTCTTT
TRBV12-3/TRBV12-4	TRBJ1-1	NA	CASSIENTEAFF	TGTGCCAGCAGCATAGAGAACACTGAAGCTTTCTTT
TRBV10-2	TRBJ2-3	TRBD2	CASSPAGVDTQYF	TGCGCCAGCAGCCCAGCGGGAGTGGATACGCAGTATTTT
TRBV19	TRBJ2-1	TRBD2	CASSLVGSGRSSEQFF	TGTGCCAGTAGCCTAGTCGGTAGCGGGAGAAGCAGTGAGCAGTTCTTC
TRBV3-1/TRBV3-2	TRBJ2-1	NA	CASSQDRGWGDEQFF	TGTGCCAGCAGCCAAGACAGGGGTTGGGGCGATGAGCAGTTCTTC
TRBV18	TRBJ2-2	NA	CASSPPGRGGGGELFF	TGTGCCAGCTCACCACCCGGTCGAGGAGGTGGCGGGGAGCTGTTTTTT
TRBV19	TRBJ1-5	NA	CASSIDHSPNQPQHF	TGTGCCAGTAGTATAGATCACAGTCCCAATCAGCCCCAGCATTTT
TRBV30	TRBJ2-7	TRBD2	CAWSVIPGGSYYEQYF	TGTGCCTGGAGTGTAATTCCCGGGGGGTCTTACTACGAGCAGTACTTC
TRBV18	TRBJ2-2	NA	CASSPPVRGTGELFF	TGTGCCAGCTCACCACCGGTTAGGGGCACCGGGGAGCTGTTTTTT
TRBV12-3/TRBV12-4	TRBJ2-3	NA	CASTGRNEDTQYF	TGTGCCAGCACCGGGAGAAACGAAGATACGCAGTATTTT
TRBV29-1	TRBJ2-5	TRBD2	CSVHSGTETQYF	TGCAGCGTCCATAGCGGGACAGAGACCCAGTACTTC
TRBV18	TRBJ2-2	NA	CASYPSAAGTNTGELFF	TGTGCCAGCTACCCATCCGCAGCAGGCACGAACACCGGGGAGCTGTTTTTT
TRBV5-1	TRBJ1-4	NA	CASSTDGANEKLFF	TGCGCCAGCAGCACAGACGGGGCTAATGAAAAACTGTTTTTT
TRBV6-5	TRBJ2-1	NA	CASSYSFAGSYNEQFF	TGTGCCAGCAGTTACTCTTTCGCGGGCTCCTACAATGAGCAGTTCTTC
TRBV11-2	TRBJ2-3	NA	CASSLGAGEASDTQYF	TGTGCCAGCAGCTTAGGTGCAGGGGAGGCCTCAGATACGCAGTATTTT
TRBV3-1/TRBV3-2	TRBJ2-5	NA	CASSLLSEGLAETQYF	TGTGCCAGCAGCCTCCTGAGTGAGGGCTTGGCGGAGACCCAGTACTTC
TRBV11-1	TRBJ1-1	NA	CASSLFSNTEAFF	TGTGCCAGCAGCCTATTCTCGAACACTGAAGCTTTCTTT
TRBV20-1	TRBJ1-5	NA	CSASRLPFGGSESQPQHF	TGCAGTGCTAGTCGACTACCCTTTGGGGGCAGTGAAAGTCAGCCCCAGCATTTT
TRBV5-1	TRBJ1-3	NA	CASSSGAGNTIYF	TGCGCCAGCAGCTCCGGGGCTGGAAACACCATATATTTT
TRBV18	TRBJ1-2	NA	CASSPLVDYGYTF	TGTGCCAGCTCACCATTAGTGGACTATGGCTACACCTTC
TRBV7-2	TRBJ2-7	NA	CASSPGWGSRGSISPQQYF	TGTGCCAGCAGCCCGGGCTGGGGATCGCGAGGATCGATATCCCCACAGCAGTACTTC
TRBV30	TRBJ1-6	NA	CAWSEISSSSPLHF	TGTGCCTGGAGTGAAATCTCCTCGAGTTCACCCCTCCACTTT
TRBV27	TRBJ2-7	NA	CASSLYVSSYEQYF	TGTGCCAGCAGTTTATACGTGAGCTCCTACGAGCAGTACTTC
TRBV3-1/TRBV3-2	TRBJ2-7	TRBD2	CASSQAGTSGYEQYF	TGTGCCAGCAGCCAAGCGGGGACTAGCGGATACGAGCAGTACTTC
TRBV1	TRBJ2-5	NA	CTSSQVISSRETQYF	TGCACCAGCAGCCAAGTTATCTCTAGCCGCGAGACCCAGTACTTC
TRBV5-1	TRBJ2-3	TRBD1	CASSPTTGTGTDTQYF	TGCGCCAGCAGCCCGACGACCGGGACAGGCACAGATACGCAGTATTTT